The clone carrying this T cell receptor beta chain has at least ten counts. The antigen remains undetermined. Germline V lookup: CDR1 KGHDR, CDR2 SFDVKD. V lost 1 base and J lost 5; bases outside the gene matches: 3. There are 15 residues in the CDR3. Graves' hyperthyroidism without ophthalmopathy progression within 18 months was termed stable. RNA transcripts provided the source from which TCR beta CDR3 regions were amplified. Using the HTBI primer set, a first-round RT-PCR was run on the TCR CDR3. TCRdb reprocessed the multiplex PCR reads with MiXCR, giving one entry per CDR3 protein. Here the sample spans 480,000 or so distinct CDR3 sequences, around 15% being singletons. The data were obtained in a study of T cells in Graves' hyperthyroidism and ophthalmopathy. Overall study results and limits: The model anticipated ophthalmopathy a median about 7 months pre-onset. Through a model of 13 V-J features, ophthalmopathy was separated from stable hyperthyroidism.

The chain employs TRBV24-1 and TRBJ2-5; the match to TRBD2 covers 10 bases. The TCR was taken from a woman aged 18-35 years with Graves' hyperthyroidism. Sample: blood. In DNA form, the CDR3 reads TGTGCCACCAGTGATTTTCTAGCGGGAGAGGAGACCCAGTACTTC. Translation: CATSDFLAGEETQYF.